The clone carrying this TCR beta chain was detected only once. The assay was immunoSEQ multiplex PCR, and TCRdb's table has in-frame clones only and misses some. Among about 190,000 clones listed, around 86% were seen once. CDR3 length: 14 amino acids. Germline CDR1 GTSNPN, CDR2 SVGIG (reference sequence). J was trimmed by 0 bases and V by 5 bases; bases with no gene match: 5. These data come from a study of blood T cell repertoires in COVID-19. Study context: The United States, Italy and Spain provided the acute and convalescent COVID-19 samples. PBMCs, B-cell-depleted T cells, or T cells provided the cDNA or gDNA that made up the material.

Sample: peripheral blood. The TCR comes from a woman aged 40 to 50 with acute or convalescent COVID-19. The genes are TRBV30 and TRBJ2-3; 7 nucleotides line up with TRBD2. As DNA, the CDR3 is TGTGCCTGGGGGGCGGGGGTTAGCACAGATACGCAGTATTTT. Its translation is CAWGAGVSTDTQYF.